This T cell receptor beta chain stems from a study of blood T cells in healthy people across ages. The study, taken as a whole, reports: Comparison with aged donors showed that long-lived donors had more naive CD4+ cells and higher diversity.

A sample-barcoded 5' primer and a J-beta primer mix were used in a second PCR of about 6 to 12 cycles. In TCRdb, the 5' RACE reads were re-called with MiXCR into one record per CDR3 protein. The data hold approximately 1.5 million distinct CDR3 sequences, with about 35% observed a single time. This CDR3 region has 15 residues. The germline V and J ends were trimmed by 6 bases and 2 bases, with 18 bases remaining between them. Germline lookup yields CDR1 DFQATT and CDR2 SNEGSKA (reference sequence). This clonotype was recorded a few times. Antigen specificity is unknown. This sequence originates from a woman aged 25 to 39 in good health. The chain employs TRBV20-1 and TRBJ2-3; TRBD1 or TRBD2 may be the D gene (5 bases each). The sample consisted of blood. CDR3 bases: TGCAGTGCCCTTGCGGGTCGGGGCAACACAGATACGCAGTATTTT. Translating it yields CSALAGRGNTDTQYF.